This paragraph reports one TCR beta chain. Its antigen is currently unknown. V shed 4 bases and J shed 6 bases, with 9 bases lying between them. The CDR3 spans 11 residues. Germline V lookup: CDR1 SQVTM, CDR2 ANQGSEA. Primers: 60 Vbeta forward and 13 Jbeta reverse. Generated by immunoSEQ multiplex PCR, the TCRdb table keeps only in-frame clones and is missing some. The sample has under 200,000 clones; over 70% are singletons. The sample is drawn from a study of cytomegalovirus exposure and HLA in healthy donors. Regarding the study as a whole: There were about 160 TCR beta chains listed as cytomegalovirus-associated. CMV antigen specificity was confirmed in vitro for three CMV-associated chains.

V usage is TRBV29-1 and J usage is TRBJ1-2; D gene ambiguous. The TCR sequence derives from a male donor in good health and CMV-seropositive. The sample comprised PBMCs. CDR3 region: CSVVFRDGYTF. The DNA for the CDR3 is TGCAGCGTTGTGTTCCGAGATGGCTACACCTTC. Looking up the rest from reference TRBV29-1 and TRBJ1-2 gives the full variable domain: SAVISQKPSRDICQRGTSLTIQCQVDSQVTMMFWYRQQPGQSLTLIATANQGSEATYESGFVIDKFPISRPNLTFSTLTVSNMSPEDSSIYLCSVVFRDGYTFGSGTRLTVV.